This T cell receptor (beta chain) was documented in a study of control samples from healthy donors and cancer patients. The J segment lost 4 bases and the V segment lost 6 bases, leaving 10 bases of the junction unmatched. The CDR3 sequence is 15 residues long. The germline V gene encodes CDR1 LGHNT and CDR2 FRNRAP. TCRdb's copy holds only in-frame clones and misses some; the assay was immunoSEQ multiplex PCR. The sample yields 65,000 to 80,000 clones, 89% seen once. V and J are TRBV12-5 and TRBJ2-5; TRBD2 aligns across 8 bases. Sequencing was performed on PBMCs. The receptor was derived from a woman between 50 and 59 years old with colorectal cancer. CDR3 sequence (DNA): TGTGCTAGTGGCCTTAGCGGGGCCGGCGGAGAGACCCAGTACTTC. It codes for CASGLSGAGGETQYF.